Below are 8 T cell receptor beta chains sequenced from a single sample in a study of blood T cell repertoires in COVID-19. The method was immunoSEQ multiplex PCR; TCRdb's version includes in-frame clones alone and lacks a portion of them. Among 200,000 or so clones, about 87% were seen once, and the ten largest hold more than 2.5%. Sequenced input: PBMCs or T cells enriched from blood (not recorded which). All receptors derive from a woman aged 25 to 39 who had recovered from COVID-19.

CDR3: CAISSLGSLTDTQYF. The DNA for the CDR3 is TGTGCCATCAGTTCCCTAGGATCCCTCACAGATACGCAGTATTTT. This chain uses TRBV10-3 with TRBJ2-3; unclear D gene. V shed 5 bases and J shed 2 bases, with 14 bases lying between them. Per the germline V gene, CDR1 is ENHRY and CDR2 is SYGVKD. The length of the CDR3 is 15 residues.

The genes are TRBV15 and TRBJ1-2; 8 bases map to TRBD1. With V trimmed by 5 bases and J by 7 bases, 3 bases remained unmatched. Germline assignment: CDR1 LNHNV and CDR2 YYDKDF (reference sequence). The CDR3 has 12 residues. CDR3 loop: CATSPDRAGYTF. CDR3 sequence (DNA): TGTGCCACCAGCCCGGACAGGGCTGGCTACACCTTC.

This clone has only one observation. The chain couples TRBV2 to TRBJ1-5, with D hard to call. CDR3 size: 14 residues. Trimming left V 10 bases short and J 0 bases short, with 13 bases between. Germline values: CDR1 SNHLY, CDR2 FYNNEI. The CDR3: CATQQTNSNQPQHF. In nucleotides, the CDR3 is TGTGCCACCCAGCAAACTAATAGCAATCAGCCCCAGCATTTT.

The chain carries TRBV7-2 and TRBJ1-6; TRBD1 is a possible D gene (5 bases). Deletions cut 5 bases from V and 9 bases from J, with 17 bases between. Germline V gives CDR1 SGHTA, CDR2 FQGNSA. CDR3 length: 15 amino acids. The CDR3 reads CASSPPREVSSPLHF. In DNA, the CDR3 is TGTGCCAGCAGCCCCCCCAGGGAAGTAAGTTCACCCCTCCACTTT. The whole variable domain, remainder taken from reference TRBV7-2 and TRBJ1-6, is GAGVSQSPSNKVTEKGKDVELRCDPISGHTALYWYRQSLGQGLEFLIYFQGNSAPDKSGLPSDRFSAERTGGSVSTLTIQRTQQEDSAVYLCASSPPREVSSPLHFGNGTRLTVT.

The V call is TRBV18, the J call TRBJ1-1; 9 bases match TRBD1. This CDR3 is 13 amino acids long. The germline V gene has CDR1 KGHSH and CDR2 LQKENI. V shed 4 bases, J shed 4 bases, and the junction held 1 base outside the gene matches. The CDR3, as DNA: TGTGCCAGCTCACTACAGGGGGCCACTGAAGCTTTCTTT. It codes for CASSLQGATEAFF.

The J gene is TRBJ2-1, the V gene TRBV27; maybe TRBD1 (6 bases). V lost 2 bases and J lost 8, with 13 bases in between. Germline V gene sequence: CDR1 MNHEY, CDR2 SMNVEV (reference sequence). The CDR3 runs to 14 residues. CDR3 in amino acids: CASSLGHQGYEQFF. The CDR3 bases are TGTGCCAGCAGTTTAGGTCACCAGGGGTATGAGCAGTTCTTC.

The chain combines TRBV9 with TRBJ1-3, with TRBD1 matching over 9 bases. With V trimmed by 3 bases and J by 2 bases, 3 bases remained unmatched. This CDR3 region has 15 residues. Germline lookup yields CDR1 SGDLS and CDR2 YYNGEE. The CDR3 here is CASSGRTGAGNTIYF. For the CDR3, the DNA is TGTGCCAGCAGCGGAAGGACAGGGGCTGGAAACACCATATATTTT.

The chain joins TRBV14 to TRBJ2-7; TRBD1 aligns across 7 bases. V was pared by 2 bases and J by 2 bases, with 9 bases of the junction left unmatched. The CDR3 covers 16 residues. From germline, CDR1 is SGHDN and CDR2 FVKESK. The CDR3 DNA sequence: TGTGCCAGCAGCCAAAGTGGGACAGTTATTCCCTACGAGCAGTACTTC. This gives the protein CASSQSGTVIPYEQYF. The full variable domain, rest sourced from reference TRBV14 and TRBJ2-7, is EAGVTQFPSHSVIEKGQTVTLRCDPISGHDNLYWYRRVMGKEIKFLLHFVKESKQDESGMPNNRFLAERTGGTYSTLKVQPAELEDSGVYFCASSQSGTVIPYEQYFGPGTRLTVT.